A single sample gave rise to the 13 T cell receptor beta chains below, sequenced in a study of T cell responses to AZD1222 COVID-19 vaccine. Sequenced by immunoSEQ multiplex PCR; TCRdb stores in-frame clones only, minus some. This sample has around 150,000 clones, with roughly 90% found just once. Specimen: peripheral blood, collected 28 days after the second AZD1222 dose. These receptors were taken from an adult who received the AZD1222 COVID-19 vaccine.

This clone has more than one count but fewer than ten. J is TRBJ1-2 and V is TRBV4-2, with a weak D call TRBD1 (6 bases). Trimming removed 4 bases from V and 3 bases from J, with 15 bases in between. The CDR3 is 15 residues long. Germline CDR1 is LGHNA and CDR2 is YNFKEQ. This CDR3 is CASSPDGRGDYGYTF. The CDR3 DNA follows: TGTGCCAGCAGCCCCGACGGCAGGGGAGACTATGGCTACACCTTC.

The CDR3 DNA reads as TGTGCCACCAGTGATCCCTCGGGAAGATCCTCAAACATTCAGTACTTC. This codes for CATSDPSGRSSNIQYF. The chain joins TRBV24-1 to TRBJ2-4; TRBD2 is a possible D gene (5 bases). V shed 3 bases and J shed 6 bases, with 17 bases lying between them. CDR3 length: 16 residues. CDR1 is KGHDR, CDR2 SFDVKD, per germline.

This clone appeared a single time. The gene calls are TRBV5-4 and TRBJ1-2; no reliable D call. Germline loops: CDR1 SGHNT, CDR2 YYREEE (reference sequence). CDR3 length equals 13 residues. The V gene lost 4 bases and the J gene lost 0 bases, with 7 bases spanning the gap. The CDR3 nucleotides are TGTGCCAGCAGCACACAGACTAACTATGGCTACACCTTC. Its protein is CASSTQTNYGYTF.

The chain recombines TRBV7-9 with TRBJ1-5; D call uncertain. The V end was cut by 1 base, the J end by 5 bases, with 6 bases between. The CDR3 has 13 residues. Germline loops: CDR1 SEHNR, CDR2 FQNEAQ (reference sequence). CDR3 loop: CASSLEVDQPQHF. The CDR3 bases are TGTGCCAGCAGCTTAGAGGTTGATCAGCCCCAGCATTTT.

The CDR3 here is CASSLSGETQYF. The DNA for the CDR3 is TGTGCCAGCAGCTTGTCTGGAGAGACCCAGTACTTC. The V and J genes are TRBV5-4 and TRBJ2-5; no clear D gene. Between the trimmed V and J ends, which lost 1 base and 4 bases, there was a span of 5 bases. CDR1 and CDR2 from the germline V gene are SGHNT and YYREEE (reference sequence). The CDR3 length is 12 residues. The variable domain in full, completed from reference TRBV5-4 and TRBJ2-5, reads ETGVTQSPTHLIKTRGQQVTLRCSSQSGHNTVSWYQQALGQGPQFIFQYYREEENGRGNFPPRFSGLQFPNYSSELNVNALELDDSALYLCASSLSGETQYFGPGTRLLVL.

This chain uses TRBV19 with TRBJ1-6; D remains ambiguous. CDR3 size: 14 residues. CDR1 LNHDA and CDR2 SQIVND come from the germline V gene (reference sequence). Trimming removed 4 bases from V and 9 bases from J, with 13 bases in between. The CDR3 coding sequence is TGTGCCAGTAGTACCGCAGGTCGGGGTTCACCCCTCCACTTT. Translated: CASSTAGRGSPLHF.

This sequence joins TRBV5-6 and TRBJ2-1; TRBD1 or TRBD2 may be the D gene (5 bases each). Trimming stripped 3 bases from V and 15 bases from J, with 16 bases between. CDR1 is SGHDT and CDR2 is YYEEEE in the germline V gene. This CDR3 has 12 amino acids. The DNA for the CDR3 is TGTGCCAGCAGCTGGCGGGCCGTGGGGGTGTTCTTC. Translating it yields CASSWRAVGVFF. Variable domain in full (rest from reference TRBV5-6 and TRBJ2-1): DAGVTQSPTHLIKTRGQQVTLRCSPKSGHDTVSWYQQALGQGPQFIFQYYEEEERQRGNFPDRFSGHQFPNYSSELNVNALLLGDSALYLCASSWRAVGVFFGPGTRLTVL.

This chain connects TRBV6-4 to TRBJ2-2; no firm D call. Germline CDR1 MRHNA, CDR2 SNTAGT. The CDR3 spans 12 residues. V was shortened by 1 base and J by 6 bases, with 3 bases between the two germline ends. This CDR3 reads CASSDWAGELFF. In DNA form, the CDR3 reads TGTGCCAGCAGTGACTGGGCCGGGGAGCTGTTTTTT.

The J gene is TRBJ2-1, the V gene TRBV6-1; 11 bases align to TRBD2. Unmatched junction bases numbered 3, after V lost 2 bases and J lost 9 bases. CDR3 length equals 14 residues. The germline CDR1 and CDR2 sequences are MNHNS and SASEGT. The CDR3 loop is CASSEYLAGGEQFF. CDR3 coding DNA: TGTGCCAGCAGTGAATACCTAGCGGGAGGTGAGCAGTTCTTC.

The CDR3 loop is CASSLGSGGYQETQYF. In DNA, the CDR3 is TGCGCCAGCAGCTTGGGGTCGGGAGGGTACCAAGAGACCCAGTACTTC. The chain recombines TRBV5-1 with TRBJ2-5; TRBD2 agrees at 8 bases. After removal of 0 bases from V and 0 bases from J, the junction contained 4 bases not matched to a gene. Per the germline V gene, CDR1 is SGHRS and CDR2 is YFSETQ. This CDR3 has 16 residues.

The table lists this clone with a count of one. This chain's CDR3 is CASSPRDTGELFF. The CDR3 bases are TGTGCCAGCAGCCCCCGCGACACCGGGGAGCTGTTTTTT. This sequence joins TRBV11-3 and TRBJ2-2; D gene uncertain. The CDR3 spans 13 residues. Germline lookup yields CDR1 SGHNT and CDR2 YENEEA. Trimming cost V 5 bases and J 3 bases, with 7 bases left between them.

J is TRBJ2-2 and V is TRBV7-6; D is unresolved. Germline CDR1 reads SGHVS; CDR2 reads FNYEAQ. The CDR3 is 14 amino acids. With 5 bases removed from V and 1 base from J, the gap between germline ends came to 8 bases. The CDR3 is CASSPARNTGELFF. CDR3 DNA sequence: TGTGCCAGCAGCCCAGCACGGAACACCGGGGAGCTGTTTTTT.

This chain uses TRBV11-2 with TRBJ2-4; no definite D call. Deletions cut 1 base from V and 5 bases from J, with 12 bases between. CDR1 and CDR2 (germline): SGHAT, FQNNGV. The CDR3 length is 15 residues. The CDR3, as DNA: TGTGCCAGCAGCTTAGGACCGGGTGGGGAAAACATTCAGTACTTC. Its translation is CASSLGPGGENIQYF.